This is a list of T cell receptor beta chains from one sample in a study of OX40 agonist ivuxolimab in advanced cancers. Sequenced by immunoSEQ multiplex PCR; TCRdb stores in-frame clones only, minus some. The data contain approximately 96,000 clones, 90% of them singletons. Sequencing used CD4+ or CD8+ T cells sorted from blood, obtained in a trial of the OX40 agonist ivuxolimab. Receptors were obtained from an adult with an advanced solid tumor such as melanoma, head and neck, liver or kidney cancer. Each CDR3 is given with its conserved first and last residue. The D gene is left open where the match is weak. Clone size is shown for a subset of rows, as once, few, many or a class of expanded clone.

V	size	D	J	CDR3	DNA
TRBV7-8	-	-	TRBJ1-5	CASSLSGGRDQPQHF	TGTGCCAGCAGCTTATCTGGGGGGAGGGATCAGCCCCAGCATTTT
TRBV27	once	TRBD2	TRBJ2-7	CASSKAGEEYEQYF	TGTGCCAGCAGTAAAGCGGGAGAAGAATATGAGCAGTACTTC
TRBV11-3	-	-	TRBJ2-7	CASSPSGTADEQYF	TGTGCCAGCAGCCCGTCGGGGACGGCCGACGAGCAGTACTTC
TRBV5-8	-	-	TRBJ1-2	CASSLKPGIANYGYTF	TGTGCCAGCAGCTTGAAACCAGGGATAGCTAACTATGGCTACACCTTC
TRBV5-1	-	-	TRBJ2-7	CASSLGYSDVSYEQYF	TGCGCCAGCAGCTTGGGGTACAGCGACGTGTCCTACGAGCAGTACTTC
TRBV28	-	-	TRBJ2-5	CASNQPGSPLQETQYF	TGTGCCAGCAACCAACCGGGGAGCCCCCTCCAAGAGACCCAGTACTTC
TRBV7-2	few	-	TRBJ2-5	CASSLGRETQYF	TGTGCCAGCAGCTTAGGGCGGGAGACCCAGTACTTC
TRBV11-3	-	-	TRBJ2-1	CASSQRDGPYNEQFF	TGTGCCAGCAGCCAACGGGACGGCCCCTACAATGAGCAGTTCTTC
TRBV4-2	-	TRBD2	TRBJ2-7	CASSRLTSENYEQYF	TGTGCCAGCAGCCGCCTGACTAGCGAGAACTACGAGCAGTACTTC
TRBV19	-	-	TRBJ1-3	CASTRDRNSGNTIYF	TGTGCCAGTACCCGGGACCGCAACTCTGGAAACACCATATATTTT
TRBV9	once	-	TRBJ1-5	CASSERPDSNQPQHF	TGTGCCAGCAGCGAGAGACCGGATAGCAATCAGCCCCAGCATTTT
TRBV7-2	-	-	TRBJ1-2	CASSLGGNYGYTF	TGTGCCAGCAGCTTAGGAGGGAACTATGGCTACACCTTC
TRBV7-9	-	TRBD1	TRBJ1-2	CASSSTKDRGPNYGYTF	TGTGCCAGCAGCTCAACAAAAGACAGGGGGCCTAACTATGGCTACACCTTC
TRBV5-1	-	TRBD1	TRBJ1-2	CASSFQGGNYGYTF	TGCGCCAGCAGCTTCCAGGGGGGTAACTATGGCTACACCTTC
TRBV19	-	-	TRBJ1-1	CASSIERGAEAFF	TGTGCCAGTAGTATAGAGAGGGGAGCTGAAGCTTTCTTT
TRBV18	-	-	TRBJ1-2	CASSPEQDTVYGYTF	TGTGCCAGCTCCCCAGAGCAGGATACCGTCTATGGCTACACCTTC
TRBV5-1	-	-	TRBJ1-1	CASSLRGGTEAFF	TGCGCCAGCAGCCTGAGGGGGGGCACTGAAGCTTTCTTT
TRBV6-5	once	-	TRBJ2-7	CASSRGGRGYEQYF	TGTGCCAGCAGTCGTGGGGGGCGGGGGTACGAGCAGTACTTC
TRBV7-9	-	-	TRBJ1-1	CASSSHFGTNTEAFF	TGTGCCAGCAGCTCTCACTTCGGGACGAACACTGAAGCTTTCTTT
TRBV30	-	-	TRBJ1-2	CAWSPALFYGYTF	TGTGCCTGGAGCCCGGCACTCTTTTATGGCTACACCTTC
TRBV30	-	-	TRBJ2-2	CAWSLGQGNSGELFF	TGTGCCTGGAGTTTAGGGCAGGGTAATTCCGGGGAGCTGTTTTTT
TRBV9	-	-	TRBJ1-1	CASSGGFATEAFF	TGTGCCAGCAGCGGAGGGTTTGCCACTGAAGCTTTCTTT